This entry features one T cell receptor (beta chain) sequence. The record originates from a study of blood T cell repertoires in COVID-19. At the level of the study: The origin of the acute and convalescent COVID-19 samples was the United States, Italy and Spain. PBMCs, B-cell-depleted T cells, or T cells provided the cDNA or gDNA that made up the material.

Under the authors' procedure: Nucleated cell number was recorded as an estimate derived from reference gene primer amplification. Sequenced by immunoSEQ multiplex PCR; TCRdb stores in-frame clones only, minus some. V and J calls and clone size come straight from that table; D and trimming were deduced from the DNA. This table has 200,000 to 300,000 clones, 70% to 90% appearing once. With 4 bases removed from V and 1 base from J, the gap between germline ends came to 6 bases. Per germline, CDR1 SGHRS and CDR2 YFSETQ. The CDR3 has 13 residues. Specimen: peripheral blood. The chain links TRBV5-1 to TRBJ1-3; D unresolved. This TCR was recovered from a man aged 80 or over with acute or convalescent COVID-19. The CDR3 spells CASSVASGNTIYF. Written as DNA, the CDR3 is TGCGCCAGCAGCGTGGCGTCTGGAAACACCATATATTTT. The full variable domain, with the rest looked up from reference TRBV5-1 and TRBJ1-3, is KAGVTQTPRYLIKTRGQQVTLSCSPISGHRSVSWYQQTPGQGLQFLFEYFSETQRNKGNFPGRFSGRQFSNSRSEMNVSTLELGDSALYLCASSVASGNTIYFGEGSWLTVV.